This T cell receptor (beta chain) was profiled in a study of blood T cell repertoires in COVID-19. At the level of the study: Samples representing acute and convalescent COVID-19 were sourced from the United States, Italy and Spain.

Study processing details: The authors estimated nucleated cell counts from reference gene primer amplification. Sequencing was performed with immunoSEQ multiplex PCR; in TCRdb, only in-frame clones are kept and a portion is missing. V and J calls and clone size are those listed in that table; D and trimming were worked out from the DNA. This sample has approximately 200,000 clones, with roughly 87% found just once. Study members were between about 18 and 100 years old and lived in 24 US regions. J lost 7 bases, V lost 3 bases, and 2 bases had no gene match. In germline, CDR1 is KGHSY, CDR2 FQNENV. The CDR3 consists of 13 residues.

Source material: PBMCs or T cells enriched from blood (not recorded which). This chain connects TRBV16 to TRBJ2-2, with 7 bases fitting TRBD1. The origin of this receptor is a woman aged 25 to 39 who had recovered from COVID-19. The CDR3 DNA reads TGTGCCAGCAGCCATCGACAGGGCGGGGAGCTGTTTTTT. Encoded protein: CASSHRQGGELFF.